The 9 T cell receptor beta chains presented below share a single source sample, sequenced in a study of CD8 T cells in Susac syndrome. After extraction with the RNeasy kit, roughly 0.45 to 1 ug of the RNA was reverse transcribed using random hexamers. TCRdb redid the calling of the immunoSEQ multiplex PCR reads with MiXCR, one entry per CDR3 protein. The profile shows about 60,000 distinct CDR3 sequences, about 94% of them singletons. The sequenced sample consisted of CD8+ T cells from PBMCs. The source of these receptors is a human donor with multiple sclerosis.

The CDR3 region is CASSPGASYNEQFF. In DNA form, the CDR3 reads TGTGCCAGTAGTCCAGGGGCCTCCTACAATGAGCAGTTCTTC. The rearrangement joins TRBV19 to TRBJ2-1; maybe TRBD1 (6 bases). CDR1 is LNHDA and CDR2 is SQIVND in the germline V gene (reference sequence). Trimming took 5 bases from V and 0 from J, leaving 8 bases between them. The length of the CDR3 is 14 residues.

In DNA form, the CDR3 reads TGTGCCAGTAGTTCCTCCGGGACTAGCATCAACGAGCAGTACTTC. Translation: CASSSSGTSINEQYF. The genes are TRBV19 and TRBJ2-7; 9 bases are a match to TRBD2. Per germline, CDR1 LNHDA and CDR2 SQIVND (reference sequence). The CDR3 is 15 residues long. V lost 5 bases to trimming and J lost 5 bases; unmatched junction nucleotides: 10.

This rearrangement joins TRBV27 to TRBJ2-3, with D tentatively TRBD1 (6 bases). Germline assignment: CDR1 MNHEY and CDR2 SMNVEV (reference sequence). There are 15 residues in the CDR3. Trimming took 6 bases from V and 4 from J, leaving 17 bases between them. DNA for the CDR3: TGTGCCAGCAGAGGGGGTGGGTTTGGTGCAGATACGCAGTATTTT. The encoded protein is CASRGGGFGADTQYF.

The chain recombines TRBV7-9 with TRBJ1-6, with 9 positions matching TRBD1. Germline CDR1 reads SEHNR; CDR2 reads FQNEAQ (reference sequence). This CDR3 contains 13 residues. The trim removed 4 bases at V and 8 bases at J, leaving 0 bases unmatched. The CDR3 loop is CASSWTGDSPLHF. CDR3 coding DNA: TGTGCCAGCAGCTGGACAGGGGATTCACCCCTCCACTTT.

The J gene is TRBJ2-7, the V gene TRBV20-1; possible D gene TRBD2, 6 bases. V lost 6 bases and J 3 bases, leaving 18 bases between the germline ends. Germline assignment: CDR1 DFQATT and CDR2 SNEGSKA (reference sequence). CDR3 length: 14 amino acids. CDR3 loop: CSAADGRTDYEQYF. In nucleotides, the CDR3 is TGCAGTGCCGCTGACGGGAGAACAGACTACGAGCAGTACTTC.

J is TRBJ2-7 and V is TRBV11-2; D possibly matches TRBD1 or TRBD2 (7 bases each). Trimming cost V 0 bases and J 3 bases, with 12 bases left between them. In germline, CDR1 is SGHAT, CDR2 FQNNGV. The CDR3 totals 15 residues. CDR3 DNA: TGTGCCAGCAGCTTAGAGCCAGGGGGGGACTACGAGCAGTACTTC. Translated, it gives CASSLEPGGDYEQYF.

V usage is TRBV20-1 and J usage is TRBJ2-7; either TRBD1 or TRBD2 may supply D (5 bases each). From germline, CDR1 is DFQATT and CDR2 SNEGSKA (reference sequence). Trimming stripped 6 bases from V and 2 bases from J, with 20 bases between. The CDR3 has 15 residues. The CDR3 protein is CSAPLLTVRAYEQYF. For the CDR3, the DNA is TGCAGTGCGCCCCTCCTGACAGTGAGGGCCTACGAGCAGTACTTC.

The chain combines TRBV30 with TRBJ1-1; no definite D call. Germline lookup yields CDR1 GTSNPN and CDR2 SVGIG (reference sequence). Deletions cut 0 bases from V and 0 bases from J, with 2 bases between. The CDR3 totals 12 residues. This CDR3 is CAWSVLNTEAFF. CDR3 nucleotide sequence: TGTGCCTGGAGTGTACTGAACACTGAAGCTTTCTTT.

The rearrangement uses TRBV7-9 and TRBJ1-2, with D unresolved. This CDR3 has 11 amino acids. Trimming left V 9 bases short and J 7 bases short, with 12 bases between. Germline-derived CDR1 and CDR2 are SEHNR and FQNEAQ (reference sequence). Written as DNA, the CDR3 is TGTGCCAGTGGGGAGGGCTTTGGCTACACCTTC. Protein sequence: CASGEGFGYTF.